This T cell receptor (beta chain) is drawn from a study of shared clonotypes between healthy human individuals. J was trimmed by 2 bases and V by 4 bases; bases with no gene match: 5. CDR3 size: 16 residues. CDR1 and CDR2 from the germline V gene are SNHLY and FYNNEI. Profiling relied on immunoSEQ multiplex PCR, and the TCRdb table lists in-frame clones only, not all of them. Among approximately 2,200,000 clones listed, about 92% were seen once. CD45RO-negative, CCR7-selected cells formed the naive CD8 fraction, which excluded terminally differentiated effector memory CD45RA+ cells. This chain connects TRBV2 to TRBJ2-2; the match to TRBD2 covers 9 bases. This clonotype was sampled from a man between 18 and 35 years old in good health. Some clones in this sample may be carry-over from other donors' samples. The sample was naive CD8+ T cells from PBMCs. CDR3 sequence: CASSALSGRNTGELFF. As DNA, the CDR3 is TGTGCCAGCAGTGCCCTTAGCGGGAGAAACACCGGGGAGCTGTTTTTT.